This T cell receptor (beta chain) originates from a study of cytomegalovirus exposure and HLA in healthy donors. There are 13 residues in the CDR3. CDR1 and CDR2 from the germline V gene are LNHDA and SQIVND (reference sequence). V was shortened by 1 base and J by 0 bases, with 3 bases between the two germline ends. The donors formed part of the roughly 110-subject validation cohort, distinct from the roughly 700-subject first cohort. The protocol was immunoSEQ multiplex PCR, while the TCRdb copy is restricted to in-frame clones and leaves out a portion. The table has some 80,000 clones, approximately 95% seen once; the top ten hold approximately 0.73%.

Sequencing was carried out using PBMCs. The chain recombines TRBV19 with TRBJ1-1; D gene ambiguous. This TCR was sampled from a woman under 30 in good health and CMV-seronegative. CDR3 protein: CASSIGVNTEAFF. CDR3 in DNA: TGTGCCAGTAGTATAGGCGTGAACACTGAAGCTTTCTTT.